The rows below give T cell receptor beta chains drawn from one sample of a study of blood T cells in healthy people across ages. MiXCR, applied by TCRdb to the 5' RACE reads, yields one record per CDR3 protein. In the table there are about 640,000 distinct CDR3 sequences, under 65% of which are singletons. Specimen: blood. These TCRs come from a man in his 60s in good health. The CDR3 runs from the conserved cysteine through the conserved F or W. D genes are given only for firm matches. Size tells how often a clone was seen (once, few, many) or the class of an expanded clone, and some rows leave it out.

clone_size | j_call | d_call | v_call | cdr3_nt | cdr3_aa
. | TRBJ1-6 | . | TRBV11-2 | TGTGCCACTTCCAGGAACTCCTATAATCCACCCCTCCACTTT | CATSRNSYNPPLHF
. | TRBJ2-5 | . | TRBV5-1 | TGCGCCAGCAGCAGCGAAAGGGGAGCCCAGTACTTC | CASSSERGAQYF
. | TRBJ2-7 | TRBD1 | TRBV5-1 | TGCGCCAGCAGGGCCGCCGCAGGGACAGGCGACTACGAGCAGTACTTC | CASRAAAGTGDYEQYF
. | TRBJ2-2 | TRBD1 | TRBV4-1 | TGCGCCAGCAGCCAAGAAGCAGGGGGCACCGGGGAGCTGTTTTTT | CASSQEAGGTGELFF
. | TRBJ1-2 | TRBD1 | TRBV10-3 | TGTGCCACAAGGGACGCCGGGACAGGGGGAAGAAATGGCTACACCTTC | CATRDAGTGGRNGYTF
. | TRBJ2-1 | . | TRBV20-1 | TGCAGTGCTAGAGATTACGGGCACGGGGAGCAGTTCTTC | CSARDYGHGEQFF
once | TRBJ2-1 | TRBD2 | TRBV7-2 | TGTGCCAGCAGCCTCGCGGGGGGCTCACGAGAGTTCTTC | CASSLAGGSREFF
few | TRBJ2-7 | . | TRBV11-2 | TGTGCCAGCAGCTTGCCAGGGACCCCCGAGCAGTACTTC | CASSLPGTPEQYF
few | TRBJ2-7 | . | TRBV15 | TGTGCCACCAGCAGAGAGCGAGGGGGTGCGTACGAGCAGTACTTC | CATSRERGGAYEQYF
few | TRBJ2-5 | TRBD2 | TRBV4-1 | TGCGCCAGCAGCCAAGATACGGGACTAGCGGGGAAAGAGACCCAGTACTTC | CASSQDTGLAGKETQYF
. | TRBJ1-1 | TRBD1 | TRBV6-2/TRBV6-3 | TGTGCCAGCAGTTACGGGACAGGGCTAGAGAACATTGAAGCTTTCTTT | CASSYGTGLENIEAFF
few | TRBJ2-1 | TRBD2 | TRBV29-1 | TGCAGCGTTGACGGGGCTAGCGGGGGAACCTACAATGAGCAGTTCTTC | CSVDGASGGTYNEQFF
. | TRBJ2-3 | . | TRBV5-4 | TGTGCCAGCAGCTCGAAGACAGGTCCACACACAGATACGCAGTATTTT | CASSSKTGPHTDTQYF
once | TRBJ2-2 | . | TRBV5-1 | TGCGCCAGCAGCGAGGGGGGAAGAAGAGTCGGGGAGCTGTTTTTT | CASSEGGRRVGELFF
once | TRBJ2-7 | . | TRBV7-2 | TGTGCCAGCAGCTTAGAAAGGTTTAACTCAATGGCCTACGAGCAGTACTTC | CASSLERFNSMAYEQYF
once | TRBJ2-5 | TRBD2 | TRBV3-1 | TGTGCCAGCAGCCGGAATAGCGGGGGCCCCGCATCCCAAGAGACCCAGTACTTC | CASSRNSGGPASQETQYF
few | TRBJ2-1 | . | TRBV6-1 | TGTGCCAGCAGTTGGGACGCCAACTCCTACAATGAGCAGTTCTTC | CASSWDANSYNEQFF
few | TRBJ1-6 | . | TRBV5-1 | TGCGCCAGCAGCGGACGGACGAATTCACCCCCCCACTTT | CASSGRTNSPPHF
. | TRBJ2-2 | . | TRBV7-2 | TGTGCCAGCAGCTTATTTTCCTTGGGGGCCGGCACCGGGGAGCTGTTTTTT | CASSLFSLGAGTGELFF
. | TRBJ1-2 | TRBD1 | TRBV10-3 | TGTGCCATCAGTGACCCTGGACAGGGGACTTCTAACTATGGCTACACCTTC | CAISDPGQGTSNYGYTF
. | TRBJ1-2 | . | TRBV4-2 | TGTGCCAGCAGCCGAGTAGTACAGACTAACTATGGCTACACCTTC | CASSRVVQTNYGYTF
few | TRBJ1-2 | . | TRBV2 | TGTGCCAGCAGCGCGGACATGTACGGCTACACCTTC | CASSADMYGYTF
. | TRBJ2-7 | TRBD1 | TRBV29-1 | TGCAGCGTGAGCTCCGGGACAGGGGGCTACGAGCAGTACTTC | CSVSSGTGGYEQYF
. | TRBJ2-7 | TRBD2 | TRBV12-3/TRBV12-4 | TGTGCCAGCAGCCGCGAGGTAGCGGGGCCCTACGAGCAGTACTTC | CASSREVAGPYEQYF
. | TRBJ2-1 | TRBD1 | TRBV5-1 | TGCGCCAGCAGCTTGGCCGGGACAGGGGGTATTGAGCAGTTCTTC | CASSLAGTGGIEQFF
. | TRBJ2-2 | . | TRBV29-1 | TGCAGCGCCGGGGGACCGATGAACACCGGGGAGCTGTTTTTT | CSAGGPMNTGELFF
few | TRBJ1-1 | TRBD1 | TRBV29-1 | TGCAGCGTTGTCACAGGGGCGAACACTGAAGCTTTCTTT | CSVVTGANTEAFF
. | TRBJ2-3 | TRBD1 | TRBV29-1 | TGCAGCGACTCGGGACAGGGGCCAGATACGCAGTATTTT | CSDSGQGPDTQYF
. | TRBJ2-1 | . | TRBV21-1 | TGTGCCAGCAGCCCTAGGGTGGGGCACAATGAGCAGTTCTTC | CASSPRVGHNEQFF
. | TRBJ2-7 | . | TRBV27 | TGTGCCAGCGCTGACAATGAGCAGTACTTC | CASADNEQYF
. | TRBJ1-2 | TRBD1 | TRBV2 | TGTGCCAGCACTGACAGGGGAAATGGCTACACCTTC | CASTDRGNGYTF
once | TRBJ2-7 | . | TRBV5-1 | TGCGCCAGCAGCACCGCGACAGGAGAAGTGTACGAGCAGTACTTC | CASSTATGEVYEQYF
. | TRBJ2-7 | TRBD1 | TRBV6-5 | TGTGCCAGCAGACGTACCGGGACAGGGGGCTCCTACGAGCAGTACTTC | CASRRTGTGGSYEQYF
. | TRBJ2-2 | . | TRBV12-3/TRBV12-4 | TGTGCCAGCATGGGTAGCGGCACCGGGGAGCTGTTTTTT | CASMGSGTGELFF
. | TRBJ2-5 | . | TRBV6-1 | TGTGCCAGCAGTCGAAGCGCGGGCCCCGAGGAGACCCAGTACTTC | CASSRSAGPEETQYF
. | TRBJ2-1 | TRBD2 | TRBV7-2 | TGTGCCAGCAGCTCAGCTAGCGGGGGGGCTCGGAATGAGCAGTTCTTC | CASSSASGGARNEQFF
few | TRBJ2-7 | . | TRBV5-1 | TGTGCCAGCAGTTTAGGGGGGGGAACCTACGAGCAGTACTTC | CASSLGGGTYEQYF
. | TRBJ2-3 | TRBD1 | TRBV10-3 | TGTGCCATCAGAGCGACAGGGGTCGAGGATACGCAGTATTTT | CAIRATGVEDTQYF
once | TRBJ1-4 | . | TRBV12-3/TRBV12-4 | TGTGCCAGCAAGCCAGACACTAATGAAAAACTGTTTTTT | CASKPDTNEKLFF
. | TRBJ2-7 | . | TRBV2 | TGTGCCAGCAGTGAAGACCGGAAAGCCTACGAGCAGTACTTC | CASSEDRKAYEQYF
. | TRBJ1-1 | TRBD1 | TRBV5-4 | TGTGCCAGCAGCCAGACGACAGGGGGGGGGACTGAAGCTTTCTTT | CASSQTTGGGTEAFF
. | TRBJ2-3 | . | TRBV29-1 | TGCAGCGCCTGTACGGCTAGCACAGATACGCAGTATTTT | CSACTASTDTQYF
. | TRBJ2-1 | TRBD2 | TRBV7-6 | TGTGCCAGCAGCTTAAGGTTGGCTAGCGGGGGCCTTAGCTCCTACAATGAGCAGTTCTTC | CASSLRLASGGLSSYNEQFF
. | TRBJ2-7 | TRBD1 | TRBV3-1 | TGTGCCAGCAGCCAAGGACCGGGACAGACCTACGAGCAGTACTTC | CASSQGPGQTYEQYF
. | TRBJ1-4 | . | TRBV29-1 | TGCAGCGTTGAAGATTTCGGAGAAAAACTGTTTTTT | CSVEDFGEKLFF
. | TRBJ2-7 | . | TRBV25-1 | TGTGCCAGCAGTGAACCGGGTGGAAGGTCCTCCGAGCAGTACTTC | CASSEPGGRSSEQYF
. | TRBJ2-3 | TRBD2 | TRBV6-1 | TGTGCCAGCAGTGTACCTATCCTGGCGGGGGGAATCACAGATACGCAGTATTTT | CASSVPILAGGITDTQYF
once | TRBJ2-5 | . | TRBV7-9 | TGTGCCAGCAGCTCGACAGAGGTGGAGACCCAGTACTTC | CASSSTEVETQYF
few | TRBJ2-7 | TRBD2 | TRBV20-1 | TGCAGTGCTACGCCTTCGACTAGCGGGGGTATCTCCTACGAGCAGTACTTC | CSATPSTSGGISYEQYF
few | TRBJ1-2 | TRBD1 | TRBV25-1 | TGTGCCAGCAGGAAGGGGACAGATGGCTACACCTTC | CASRKGTDGYTF
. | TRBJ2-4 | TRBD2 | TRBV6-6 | TGTGCCAGCAGCTTTCTAGCGGGGGTAGCCAAAAACATTCAGTACTTC | CASSFLAGVAKNIQYF
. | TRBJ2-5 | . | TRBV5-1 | TGCGCCAGCAGCTTGGCTCCGGGTGTTGGGGAGACCCAGTACTTC | CASSLAPGVGETQYF
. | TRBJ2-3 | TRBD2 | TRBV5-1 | TGCGCCAGCAGCTTGGGCGCTAGCGGGGGGAAGGAAGATACGCAGTATTTT | CASSLGASGGKEDTQYF